This paragraph reports one T cell receptor (beta chain). The antigen is not known. The source of the sample is a study of T cell responses to AZD1222 COVID-19 vaccine. Broader study findings: Reports indicate that nearly half of spike-specific TCRs are directed at unmutated variant regions. Most donors were white British, females outnumbered males, and clonal diversity was possibly underestimated. Regions 160-218 and 743-854 held dominance among vaccine-associated CD4 TCRs, which spanned spike. Spike-specific TCR breadth and depth were elevated following two AZD1222 doses.

Data came from immunoSEQ multiplex PCR; TCRdb stores just in-frame clones and leaves some out. The sample consists of approximately 150,000 clones, roughly nine tenths of them appearing once. This CDR3 contains 13 residues. The trim removed 3 bases at V and 4 bases at J, leaving 1 base unmatched. Germline V gives CDR1 SGHRS, CDR2 YFSETQ. The chain recombines TRBV5-1 with TRBJ1-1; 9 bases match TRBD1. The receptor was derived from an adult in good health. The sample in question was peripheral blood, obtained on day 0 of AZD1222 vaccination. CDR3 coding DNA: TGCGCCAGCAGCTGGGGACAGGGCACTGAAGCTTTCTTT. Translation: CASSWGQGTEAFF.